Reported below is one T cell receptor (beta chain). This entry belongs to a study of CD8+CD57+ T cells in acquired aplastic anemia. Study-wide background: Sorted CD4+ and CD8+ cells gave a mean 3.2 ug DNA, range 0.2 to 27.4 ug.

Both TCR beta VDJ combination and CDR3 sequence profiling were carried out. Genomic DNA was the template for this profiling. TCRdb independently ran MiXCR on the reads; one entry per CDR3 protein. The sample holds about 150,000 distinct CDR3 sequences, roughly 50% seen once. The germline CDR1 and CDR2 sequences are KGHDR and SFDVKD. This CDR3 has 15 residues. Deletions cut 7 bases from V and 2 bases from J, with 13 bases between. The sequenced patients had an expansion of CD8+CD57+ cells seen by flow cytometry. The sequence was obtained from a human donor with aplastic anemia. The gene calls are TRBV24-1 and TRBJ2-2; perhaps TRBD1 as D (6 bases). Specimen: sorted CD4+, CD8+, or CD8+CD57+ T cells (not recorded which) from PBMCs. The CDR3 reads CATSSVGGNTGELFF. For the CDR3, the DNA is TGTGCCACCAGCTCAGTAGGGGGTAACACCGGGGAGCTGTTTTTT.